Listed here are 15 T cell receptor beta chains from one sample, sequenced in a study of early stage breast cancer tumors. Some clones are missing from TCRdb's copy, which holds only in-frame ones; the method was immunoSEQ multiplex PCR. Counted here are some 30,000 clones, roughly 77% occurring once; the ten biggest clones make up roughly a tenth. Material: breast tumor tissue. These receptors were obtained from a person in their twenties or thirties with breast cancer.

The chain combines TRBV10-3 with TRBJ1-6; D gene unclear. The germline gives CDR1 ENHRY, CDR2 SYGVKD. The CDR3 is 15 residues long. Trimming took 5 bases from V and 7 from J, leaving 15 bases between them. The DNA for the CDR3 is TGTGCCATCAGTCCCCAAGGTTTGGGAAATTCACCCCTCCACTTT. Translated, it gives CAISPQGLGNSPLHF.

The V gene is TRBV5-5, the J gene TRBJ1-1; D is uncertain. The CDR3 sequence is 14 residues long. Germline V gene data show CDR1 as SGHKS and CDR2 as YYEKEE (reference sequence). V was shortened by 0 bases and J by 0 bases, with 6 bases between the two germline ends. The CDR3 spells CASSLGGVNTEAFF. In DNA form, the CDR3 reads TGTGCCAGCAGCTTGGGTGGGGTGAACACTGAAGCTTTCTTT.

This chain connects TRBV6-1 to TRBJ2-4, with D unclear. Germline V gene sequence: CDR1 MNHNS, CDR2 SASEGT. The V gene lost 7 bases and the J gene lost 8 bases, with 18 bases spanning the gap. This CDR3 region has 14 residues. For the CDR3, the DNA is TGTGCCAGCATGGAACAGAGCCTACGGTACATTCAGTACTTC. The encoded protein is CASMEQSLRYIQYF.

The genes are TRBV5-1 and TRBJ1-5; tentative D call: TRBD1 (5 bases). Trimming pared 4 bases from V and 1 base from J, leaving 6 bases between. CDR1 SGHRS and CDR2 YFSETQ come from the germline V gene. The CDR3 totals 13 residues. The CDR3 DNA is TGCGCCAGCAGCCGGGACAGCAATCAGCCCCAGCATTTT. Protein: CASSRDSNQPQHF.

The V call is TRBV4-1, the J call TRBJ2-7, with 9 bases aligning to TRBD1. The CDR3 has 14 amino acids. V lost 4 bases, J lost 2 bases, and 3 bases stayed unmatched. Germline values: CDR1 MGHRA, CDR2 YSYEKL. The CDR3 here is CASSRQGGTYEQYF. DNA for the CDR3: TGCGCCAGCAGCCGACAGGGGGGGACCTACGAGCAGTACTTC.

This clone came up a few times. The V call is TRBV30, the J call TRBJ1-6; perhaps TRBD1 as D (6 bases). Trimming took off 2 bases at V and 10 bases at J, with 21 bases between the two ends. This CDR3 comprises 16 residues. The germline V gene has CDR1 GTSNPN and CDR2 SVGIG (reference sequence). This CDR3 is CAWSNPWAGEKSPLHF. CDR3 nucleotide sequence: TGTGCCTGGAGTAATCCCTGGGCAGGGGAGAAATCACCCCTCCACTTT.

The rearrangement joins TRBV5-1 to TRBJ1-1, with 7 bases aligning to TRBD1. The CDR3 has 16 amino acids. V gave up 4 bases and J gave up 1 base; unmatched junction bases: 10. Germline values: CDR1 SGHRS, CDR2 YFSETQ. CDR3 coding DNA: TGCGCCAGCAGCCCTGGCCGGACAGGCGGGAACACTGAAGCTTTCTTT. It encodes CASSPGRTGGNTEAFF.

This sequence joins TRBV7-8 and TRBJ1-5; 9 nucleotides agree with TRBD1. The V gene's germline CDR1 is SGHVS and CDR2 FQNEAQ. This CDR3 contains 16 residues. Unmatched junction bases numbered 11, after V lost 5 bases and J lost 6 bases. CDR3 DNA sequence: TGTGCCAGCAGCAGCCGGGGACAGGGATATAGTCAGCCCCAGCATTTT. Its translation is CASSSRGQGYSQPQHF.

This rearrangement joins TRBV5-1 to TRBJ1-3; D gene uncertain. Germline V gene sequence: CDR1 SGHRS, CDR2 YFSETQ. The CDR3 totals 17 residues. V lost 4 bases and J lost 0, with 17 bases in between. The CDR3 loop reads CASSPSPSSSSGNTIYF. The CDR3 DNA reads TGCGCCAGCAGCCCGTCCCCATCGTCATCCTCTGGAAACACCATATATTTT.

The chain uses TRBV21-1 and TRBJ2-3; TRBD2, the D gene given by the table, was not confirmed from the DNA. TRBV21-1 has pseudogene status. This CDR3 comprises 13 residues. Here the CDR3 reads CASSKDGTDTQYF. For the CDR3, the DNA is TGTGCCAGCAGCAAAGACGGGACAGATACGCAGTATTTT.

V gene TRBV2 combines with J gene TRBJ2-1; a weak D match, TRBD2 (6 bases). This CDR3 spans 14 amino acids. Germline loops: CDR1 SNHLY, CDR2 FYNNEI. V was cut by 6 bases and J by 6 bases, with 15 bases left in between. CDR3 loop: CASSPMGGRNEQFF. The CDR3 DNA follows: TGTGCCAGCAGCCCCATGGGAGGCCGCAATGAGCAGTTCTTC.

The V and J genes are TRBV5-1 and TRBJ1-4; possible D gene TRBD1, 6 bases. Germline values: CDR1 SGHRS, CDR2 YFSETQ. The CDR3 contains 15 residues. The V end was cut by 4 bases, the J end by 5 bases, with 15 bases between. The CDR3 here is CASSPGGGRNEKLFF. CDR3 sequence (DNA): TGCGCCAGCAGCCCTGGAGGGGGGCGAAATGAAAAACTGTTTTTT.

This clone appeared once. The DNA of the CDR3 is TGTGCCACCGGCCAACGTTCGACTAATGAAAAACTGTTTTTT. Its protein product is CATGQRSTNEKLFF. The V and J genes are TRBV10-3 and TRBJ1-4; no clear D gene. Germline V CDR1 and CDR2: ENHRY, SYGVKD. The CDR3 sequence is 14 residues long. Trimming left V 10 bases short and J 2 bases short, with 14 bases between.

The chain uses TRBV19 and TRBJ1-2, with 8 bases fitting TRBD1. The ends lost 7 bases at V and 7 bases at J; junction bases unmatched: 14. The CDR3 spans 15 residues. Germline CDR1 reads LNHDA; CDR2 reads SQIVND (reference sequence). In DNA, the CDR3 is TGTGCCAGTACGGAGCAGGGGGCGCTTCCTGGTGGCTACACCTTC. Translation gives CASTEQGALPGGYTF.

The rearrangement joins TRBV29-1 to TRBJ1-1, with 7 bases lining up with TRBD1. The CDR3 contains 13 residues. V lost 5 bases and J lost 0; bases outside the gene matches: 3. Germline-derived CDR1 and CDR2 are SQVTM and ANQGSEA. CDR3 residues: CSVSTGMNTEAFF. As DNA, the CDR3 is TGCAGCGTTTCGACAGGGATGAACACTGAAGCTTTCTTT.